The rows below give T cell receptor beta chains drawn from one sample of a study of blood T cell repertoires in COVID-19. TCRdb keeps only in-frame clones here, not all; method: immunoSEQ multiplex PCR. The data contain nearly 100,000 clones, roughly 80% of them singletons. The sample comprised peripheral blood. The receptors here all came from a woman aged 60-75 years with acute or convalescent COVID-19. CDR3s include the opening cysteine and the closing phenylalanine or tryptophan. The D gene is left open where the match is weak.

j_call d_call v_call cdr3_aa
TRBJ1-1 - TRBV3-1/TRBV3-2 CASSQDVSGVGTEAFF
TRBJ1-1 TRBD1 TRBV5-1 CASSPDRGGPEAFF
TRBJ2-1 - TRBV5-1 CASSYDRLAENEQFF
TRBJ1-1 - TRBV6-2/TRBV6-3 CASSYTRGAPMNTEAFF
TRBJ1-1 - TRBV5-6 CASRLGGYGTEAFF
TRBJ1-2 - TRBV25-1 CASSGGPNGGYTF
TRBJ1-2 TRBD1 TRBV7-9 CASILTGGHYGYTF
TRBJ2-4 TRBD1 TRBV5-5 CASSNIQGGKNIQYF
TRBJ1-2 - TRBV21-1 CASNQGGDFYGYTF
TRBJ1-5 TRBD1 TRBV7-2 CASSLGGQGGQPQHF
TRBJ2-4 - TRBV28 CASSPGWGGKNIQYF
TRBJ1-5 - TRBV3-1/TRBV3-2 CASSQEWQGCNQPQHF
TRBJ1-6 TRBD1 TRBV2 CASSSQGASSSPLHF
TRBJ1-1 - TRBV6-5 CASSRDRRNTEAFF
TRBJ2-7 - TRBV10-3 CAISDSGTYEQYF
TRBJ2-5 - TRBV10-3 CAISEPRQGSGETQYF
TRBJ1-2 TRBD1 TRBV19 CASSTRTGPNYGYTF
TRBJ1-5 - TRBV5-6 CASSNAAGGNQPQHF
TRBJ2-3 TRBD1 TRBV11-2 CASLPQGAPTDTQYF
TRBJ1-1 - TRBV7-9 CASSPDRGRAEAFF
TRBJ1-1 - TRBV12-3/TRBV12-4 CASSRPDRIKAFF
TRBJ1-1 TRBD1 TRBV14 CASSQTGWTEAFF
TRBJ2-7 TRBD1 TRBV3-1/TRBV3-2 CASSPGQGANKDKNYEQYF